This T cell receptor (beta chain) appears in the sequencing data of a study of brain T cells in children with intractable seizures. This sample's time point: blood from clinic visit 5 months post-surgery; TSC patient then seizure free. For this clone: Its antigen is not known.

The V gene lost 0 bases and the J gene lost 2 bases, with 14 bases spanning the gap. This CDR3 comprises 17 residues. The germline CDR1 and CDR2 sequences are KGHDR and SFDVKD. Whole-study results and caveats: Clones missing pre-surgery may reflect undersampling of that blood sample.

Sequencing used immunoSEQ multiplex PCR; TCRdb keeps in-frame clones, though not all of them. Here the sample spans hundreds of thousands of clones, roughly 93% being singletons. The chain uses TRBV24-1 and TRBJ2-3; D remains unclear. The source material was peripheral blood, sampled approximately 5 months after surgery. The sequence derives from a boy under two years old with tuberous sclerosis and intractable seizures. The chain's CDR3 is CATSDLHRYQYTDTQYF. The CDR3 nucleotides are TGTGCCACCAGTGATTTGCATAGGTACCAATACACAGATACGCAGTATTTT.